A single sample gave rise to the 28 T cell receptor beta chains below, sequenced in a study of Graves' ophthalmopathy and Graves' hyperthyroidism. Amplification targeted the TCR beta CDR3 regions, with RNA transcripts as the source material. A first-round RT-PCR used HTBI primers, followed by a second-round multiplex PCR. Each CDR3 protein is one row after TCRdb ran MiXCR on the multiplex PCR reads. Of 340,000 or so distinct CDR3 sequences detected, roughly a sixth appear once; the ten largest clones hold about 12%. The sample was peripheral blood. These receptors were collected from an adult man with Graves' ophthalmopathy.

This clonotype was detected many times. The chain carries TRBV6-1 and TRBJ1-2, with 7 nucleotides matching TRBD1. The CDR3 runs 15 residues. Germline V lookup: CDR1 MNHNS, CDR2 SASEGT. V was clipped by 6 bases and J by 4 bases; unmatched bases: 11. The CDR3 DNA reads as TGTGCCAGCAGGCAAGTCCGGGACAGTCCCTATGGCTACACCTTC. The encoded protein is CASRQVRDSPYGYTF.

This clonotype was recorded at least ten times. The chain carries TRBV6-1 and TRBJ2-7; possible D gene TRBD1, 5 bases. V lost 8 bases and J lost 0, with 11 bases in between. The CDR3 sequence is 13 residues long. Germline V lookup: CDR1 MNHNS, CDR2 SASEGT. The CDR3 bases are TGTGCCAGCCAATGGCAGGGCTCCTACGAGCAGTACTTC. It yields the protein CASQWQGSYEQYF.

At least ten counts were recorded for this clonotype. This chain uses TRBV20-1 with TRBJ2-5; a weak D match, TRBD2 (5 bases). Germline lookup yields CDR1 DFQATT and CDR2 SNEGSKA (reference sequence). Trimming stripped 4 bases from V and 0 bases from J, with 18 bases between. There are 16 residues in the CDR3. CDR3 loop: CSATTDYTEYQETQYF. DNA for the CDR3: TGCAGTGCTACCACCGACTACACCGAGTACCAAGAGACCCAGTACTTC.

The V gene is TRBV12-3 or TRBV12-4, the J gene TRBJ2-7; D unclear. The CDR3 is made up of 14 amino acids. The germline V and J ends were trimmed by 2 bases and 4 bases, with 12 bases remaining between them. For the CDR3, the DNA is TGTGCCAGCAGTTTATTGGCCCCGGCTTACGAGCAGTACTTC. Translating gives CASSLLAPAYEQYF.

There are many counts of this clonotype. The chain couples TRBV6-5 to TRBJ2-5; 7 bases are shared with TRBD2. Germline V gives CDR1 MNHEY, CDR2 SVGAGI. V was clipped by 7 bases and J by 5 bases; unmatched bases: 7. This CDR3 is built from 13 residues. The CDR3 loop reads CASTTSGVETQYF. As DNA, the CDR3 is TGTGCCAGCACCACCAGCGGGGTGGAGACCCAGTACTTC.

This clonotype has a count of ten or more. The chain couples TRBV6-1 to TRBJ1-5; D unresolved. Germline values: CDR1 MNHNS, CDR2 SASEGT. V shed 5 bases and J shed 7 bases, with 18 bases lying between them. The CDR3 is 15 amino acids. CDR3 DNA: TGTGCCAGCAGTCCCCTCCCGGGGAGCCGCCAGCCCCAGCATTTT. Encoded protein: CASSPLPGSRQPQHF.

Ten or more counts support this clonotype. This chain joins TRBV29-1 and TRBJ1-1; D remains unclear. Per germline, CDR1 SQVTM and CDR2 ANQGSEA. There are 13 residues in the CDR3. Trimming pared 6 bases from V and 0 bases from J, leaving 11 bases between. The CDR3 loop reads CSVQKTMNTEAFF. CDR3 coding DNA: TGCAGCGTCCAGAAGACAATGAACACTGAAGCTTTCTTT.

This clonotype appeared many times. The J gene is TRBJ2-7, the V gene TRBV7-9; TRBD2 matches at 10 bases. The germline V gene has CDR1 SEHNR and CDR2 FQNEAQ (reference sequence). The length of the CDR3 is 15 residues. V dropped 5 bases and J dropped 7; count of bases not matched to a gene: 11. CDR3 protein: CASSRGLAALTEQYF. In nucleotides, the CDR3 is TGTGCCAGCAGCCGAGGACTAGCGGCCCTAACGGAGCAGTACTTC.

This clonotype has ten or more counts. The J gene is TRBJ1-2, the V gene TRBV18, with 11 positions matching TRBD1. Germline V gene sequence: CDR1 KGHSH, CDR2 LQKENI. With 3 bases clipped from V and 0 bases from J, the junction kept 6 bases outside the gene matches. This CDR3 comprises 17 residues. The CDR3 loop is CASSPLDRGRANYGYTF. CDR3 nucleotides: TGTGCCAGCTCACCTTTGGACAGGGGGCGAGCTAACTATGGCTACACCTTC.

In this sample, this clonotype turned up many times. V usage is TRBV19 and J usage is TRBJ2-7; 12 nucleotides agree with TRBD2. The CDR3 covers 15 residues. CDR1 and CDR2 (germline): LNHDA, SQIVND (reference sequence). V was clipped by 6 bases and J by 2 bases; unmatched bases: 5. The CDR3 DNA follows: TGTGCCAGTAGCGATCGACTAGCGGGGGCCTACGAGCAGTACTTC. This gives the protein CASSDRLAGAYEQYF.

This clonotype was seen many times. The chain joins TRBV12-5 to TRBJ2-5; D might be TRBD2 (6 bases). Trimming took off 5 bases at V and 7 bases at J, with 14 bases between the two ends. Germline CDR1 and CDR2: LGHNT and FRNRAP. CDR3 size: 13 residues. Written as DNA, the CDR3 is TGTGCTAGTGGTCAGGGACTCCCAGGGACCCAGTACTTC. Protein product: CASGQGLPGTQYF.

The chain links TRBV5-1 to TRBJ1-1; tentative D call: TRBD1 (6 bases). In germline, CDR1 is SGHRS, CDR2 YFSETQ. V shed 6 bases and J shed 4 bases, with 16 bases lying between them. CDR3 length: 14 amino acids. CDR3 sequence (DNA): TGCGCCAGCAACCGCGGAGGGGGAGGCACTGAAGCTTTCTTT. It codes for CASNRGGGGTEAFF.

Ten or more counts support this clonotype. The chain uses TRBV30 and TRBJ2-7; D is undetermined. The CDR3 loop spans 16 amino acids. Trimming shortened V by 5 bases and J by 3 bases, and 23 bases separated the two germline ends. Germline-derived CDR1 and CDR2 are GTSNPN and SVGIG (reference sequence). CDR3 amino acids: CAWHPTLAGRYYEQYF. The CDR3 nucleotides read TGTGCCTGGCACCCCACACTGGCAGGCCGCTACTACGAGCAGTACTTC. Drawing the rest from reference TRBV30 and TRBJ2-7, the complete variable domain is SQTIHQWPATLVQPVGSPLSLECTVEGTSNPNLYWYRQAAGRGLQLLFYSVGIGQISSEVPQNLSASRPQDRQFILSSKKLLLSDSGFYLCAWHPTLAGRYYEQYFGPGTRLTVT.

This clonotype occurred many times. The genes are TRBV27 and TRBJ1-2; TRBD1 matches 10 bases. V shed 8 bases and J 3 bases; nucleotides not matched to a gene: 9. Germline V gene sequence: CDR1 MNHEY, CDR2 SMNVEV (reference sequence). The CDR3 sequence is 15 residues long. The CDR3 nucleotides read TGTGCCAGCCGCCGAGCGGGACAGGGGCACTATGGCTACACCTTC. It yields the protein CASRRAGQGHYGYTF.

This clonotype was picked up many times. This CDR3 is CAWSTPGVDNSPLHF. The CDR3 DNA follows: TGTGCCTGGAGTACTCCAGGGGTAGATAATTCACCCCTCCACTTT. This chain connects TRBV30 to TRBJ1-6; maybe TRBD1 (6 bases). Germline V gene sequence: CDR1 GTSNPN, CDR2 SVGIG (reference sequence). The CDR3 length is 15 residues. V dropped 2 bases and J dropped 5 bases, with 13 bases sitting between them.

There are many counts of this clonotype. The V gene is TRBV11-3, the J gene TRBJ1-2; the match to TRBD1 covers 7 bases. The ends lost 1 base at V and 2 bases at J; junction bases unmatched: 7. The CDR3 length is 16 residues. Germline V gene data show CDR1 as SGHNT and CDR2 as YENEEA. The CDR3 loop reads CASSLVGQGGNYGYTF. CDR3 nucleotides: TGTGCCAGCAGCTTAGTGGGGCAGGGGGGAAACTATGGCTACACCTTC. The whole variable domain, filled in from reference TRBV11-3 and TRBJ1-2, reads EAGVVQSPRYKIIEKKQPVAFWCNPISGHNTLYWYLQNLGQGPELLIRYENEEAVDDSQLPKDRFSAERLKGVDSTLKIQPAELGDSAVYLCASSLVGQGGNYGYTFGSGTRLTVV.

This clonotype came up many times. The CDR3 DNA sequence: TGTGCCAGCAGGGGAGAGATGAACACTGAAGCTTTCTTT. Its protein product is CASRGEMNTEAFF. The gene calls are TRBV2 and TRBJ1-1; D remains unclear. The CDR3 loop spans 13 amino acids. V lost 6 bases, J lost 0 bases, and 8 bases lay in between. Germline CDR1 is SNHLY and CDR2 is FYNNEI.

This clonotype was counted ten times or more. The chain is built from TRBV4-3 and TRBJ1-2, with unresolved D. With 0 bases removed from V and 4 bases from J, the gap between germline ends came to 15 bases. Germline-derived CDR1 and CDR2 are LGHNA and YSLEER. The CDR3 consists of 16 residues. The DNA of the CDR3 is TGCGCCAGCAGCCAAGAAAGTCGTGGGTGGCGCTATGGCTACACCTTC. Residues: CASSQESRGWRYGYTF.

Remarks on this clonotype: The junction shows a germline mismatch at one end, possibly a read error. The chain uses TRBV5-1 and TRBJ2-7; 9 nucleotides align to TRBD1. This CDR3 contains 15 residues. Germline CDR1 is SGHRS and CDR2 is YFSETQ. The CDR3 sequence is CASSSTGTGNYELYF. In nucleotides, the CDR3 is TGCGCCAGCAGCTCAACCGGGACAGGGAACTACGAGCTGTACTTC.

This clonotype was picked up many times. One end of the junction does not line up with germline, which may come from a read error. V is TRBV6-1 and J is TRBJ2-2, with 7 bases aligning to TRBD1. The CDR3 totals 14 residues. Per germline, CDR1 MNHNS and CDR2 SASEGT. CDR3 residues: CASRETGRTGELFF. The CDR3 bases are TGTGCCAGCCGTGAGACAGGGCGGACCGGGGAGCTGTTTTTT.

This clonotype was recorded many times. The chain has TRBV6-5 and TRBJ2-5; D gene uncertain. The germline gives CDR1 MNHEY, CDR2 SVGAGI. V was clipped by 7 bases and J by 5 bases, with 20 bases between them. CDR3 length: 15 residues. The chain's CDR3 is CASIPEPSFGETQYF. The CDR3 DNA sequence: TGTGCCAGCATCCCTGAACCTTCTTTTGGGGAGACCCAGTACTTC.

The rearrangement uses TRBV6-5 and TRBJ1-1; D unclear. Germline CDR1 reads MNHEY; CDR2 reads SVGAGI. The V end lost 2 bases, the J end lost 6 bases, and 10 bases lay between the germline ends. CDR3 length: 13 residues. CDR3 in amino acids: CASSYNIEAEAFF. Written as DNA, the CDR3 is TGTGCCAGCAGTTACAATATAGAAGCTGAAGCTTTCTTT.

A note on this clonotype: A read error is likely, as this CDR3 ends without the conserved phenylalanine or tryptophan. The gene calls are TRBV19 and TRBJ1-2; D remains ambiguous. Germline CDR1 is LNHDA and CDR2 is SQIVND (reference sequence). The CDR3 spans 17 residues. This CDR3 is CASSVDLWTPRIDGYTL. Written as DNA, the CDR3 is TGTGCCAGTAGTGTAGATCTATGGACCCCCCGGATAGATGGCTACACCCTC.

The rearrangement links TRBV6-1 to TRBJ1-5; D perhaps matches TRBD1 (5 bases). Trimming cost V 6 bases and J 0 bases, with 12 bases left between them. The CDR3 consists of 15 residues. CDR1 MNHNS and CDR2 SASEGT come from the germline V gene. CDR3 region: CASRRGGDSNQPQHF. In DNA, the CDR3 is TGTGCCAGCAGGAGGGGAGGGGATAGCAATCAGCCCCAGCATTTT.

This clonotype was detected ten times or more. This rearrangement joins TRBV20-1 to TRBJ2-7; TRBD2 is a possible D gene (6 bases). Per germline, CDR1 DFQATT and CDR2 SNEGSKA (reference sequence). V shed 1 base and J shed 6 bases, with 19 bases lying between them. CDR3 length equals 15 residues. CDR3 sequence (DNA): TGCAGTGCTAGAGTGGACGGGACTCCGTTTGGCGAGCAGTACTTC. Translated: CSARVDGTPFGEQYF.

This clonotype was counted at least ten times. J is TRBJ1-6 and V is TRBV28; tentatively, D is TRBD1 (5 bases). The CDR3 runs 15 residues. V shed 1 base and J shed 10 bases, with 14 bases lying between them. CDR1 MDHEN and CDR2 SYDVKM come from the germline V gene. CDR3: CASSLYAGFGSPLHF. CDR3 bases: TGTGCCAGCAGTTTATATGCAGGGTTCGGGTCACCCCTCCACTTT.

This clonotype was seen a handful of times. The chain uses TRBV19 and TRBJ2-7; TRBD1 matches 7 bases. After removal of 3 bases from V and 3 bases from J, the junction contained 23 bases not matched to a gene. Germline CDR1 and CDR2: LNHDA and SQIVND (reference sequence). This CDR3 spans 20 amino acids. CDR3 sequence (DNA): TGTGCCAGTAGTATCGGCCCGAGGATCGAGGGGGCTGCGAGCTACTACGAGCAGTACTTC. It translates to CASSIGPRIEGAASYYEQYF.

This clonotype was counted many times. The rearrangement links TRBV27 to TRBJ2-3, with TRBD2 identical over 11 bases. The CDR3 spans 16 residues. J lost 0 bases, V lost 7 bases, and 6 bases had no gene match. CDR1 MNHEY and CDR2 SMNVEV come from the germline V gene (reference sequence). CDR3 residues: CASKLAGASSTDTQYF. The CDR3 DNA reads TGTGCCAGCAAACTAGCGGGGGCGTCTAGCACAGATACGCAGTATTTT.